The present T cell receptor beta chain was sequenced within a study of T cells in narcolepsy. Study background: Donors had narcolepsy type 1 or type 2, or were healthy controls. General study results and limits: Same-patient CSF and blood CD4+ T cell clonotypes included HCRT-specific and TRIB2-specific autoreactive ones. Autoreactive clone sequences were missing from some blood memory CD4+ repertoires. Autoreactive clonotypes reportedly recurred in blood of same and different patients, not controls.

V was trimmed by 6 bases and J by 0 bases, leaving 11 bases between them. The CDR3 totals 14 residues. The germline V gene encodes CDR1 MDHEN and CDR2 SYDVKM. As to this clone: The antigen remains unidentified.

This table comes from immunoSEQ multiplex PCR, and its TCRdb copy is limited to in-frame clones, with some not included. Of tens of thousands of clones listed, 70% to 90% are singletons. The chain uses TRBV28 and TRBJ2-5, with D perhaps being TRBD1 or TRBD2 (5 bases each). This sequence was found in a human donor with narcolepsy. Sequences were obtained from CD45RA- memory CD4+ T cells from PBMCs. CDR3 bases: TGTGCCAGCAGCCCCAGGGAGTACCAAGAGACCCAGTACTTC. It translates to CASSPREYQETQYF.